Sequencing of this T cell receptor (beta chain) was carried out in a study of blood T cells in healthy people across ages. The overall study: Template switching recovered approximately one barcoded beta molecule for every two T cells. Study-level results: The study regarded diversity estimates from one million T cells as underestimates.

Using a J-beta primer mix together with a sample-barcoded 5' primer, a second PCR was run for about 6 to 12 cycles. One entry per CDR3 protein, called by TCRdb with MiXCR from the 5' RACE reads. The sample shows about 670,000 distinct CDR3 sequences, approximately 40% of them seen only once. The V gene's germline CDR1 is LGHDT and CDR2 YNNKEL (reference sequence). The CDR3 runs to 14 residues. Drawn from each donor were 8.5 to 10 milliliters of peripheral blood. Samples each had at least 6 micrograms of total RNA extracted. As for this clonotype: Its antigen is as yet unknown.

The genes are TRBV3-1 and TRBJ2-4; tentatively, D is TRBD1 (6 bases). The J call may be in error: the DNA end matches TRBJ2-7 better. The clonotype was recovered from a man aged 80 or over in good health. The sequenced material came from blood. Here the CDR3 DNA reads TGTGCCAGCAGCCGCGACTGGACAGTGGGCGAGCAGTACTTC. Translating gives CASSRDWTVGEQYF.